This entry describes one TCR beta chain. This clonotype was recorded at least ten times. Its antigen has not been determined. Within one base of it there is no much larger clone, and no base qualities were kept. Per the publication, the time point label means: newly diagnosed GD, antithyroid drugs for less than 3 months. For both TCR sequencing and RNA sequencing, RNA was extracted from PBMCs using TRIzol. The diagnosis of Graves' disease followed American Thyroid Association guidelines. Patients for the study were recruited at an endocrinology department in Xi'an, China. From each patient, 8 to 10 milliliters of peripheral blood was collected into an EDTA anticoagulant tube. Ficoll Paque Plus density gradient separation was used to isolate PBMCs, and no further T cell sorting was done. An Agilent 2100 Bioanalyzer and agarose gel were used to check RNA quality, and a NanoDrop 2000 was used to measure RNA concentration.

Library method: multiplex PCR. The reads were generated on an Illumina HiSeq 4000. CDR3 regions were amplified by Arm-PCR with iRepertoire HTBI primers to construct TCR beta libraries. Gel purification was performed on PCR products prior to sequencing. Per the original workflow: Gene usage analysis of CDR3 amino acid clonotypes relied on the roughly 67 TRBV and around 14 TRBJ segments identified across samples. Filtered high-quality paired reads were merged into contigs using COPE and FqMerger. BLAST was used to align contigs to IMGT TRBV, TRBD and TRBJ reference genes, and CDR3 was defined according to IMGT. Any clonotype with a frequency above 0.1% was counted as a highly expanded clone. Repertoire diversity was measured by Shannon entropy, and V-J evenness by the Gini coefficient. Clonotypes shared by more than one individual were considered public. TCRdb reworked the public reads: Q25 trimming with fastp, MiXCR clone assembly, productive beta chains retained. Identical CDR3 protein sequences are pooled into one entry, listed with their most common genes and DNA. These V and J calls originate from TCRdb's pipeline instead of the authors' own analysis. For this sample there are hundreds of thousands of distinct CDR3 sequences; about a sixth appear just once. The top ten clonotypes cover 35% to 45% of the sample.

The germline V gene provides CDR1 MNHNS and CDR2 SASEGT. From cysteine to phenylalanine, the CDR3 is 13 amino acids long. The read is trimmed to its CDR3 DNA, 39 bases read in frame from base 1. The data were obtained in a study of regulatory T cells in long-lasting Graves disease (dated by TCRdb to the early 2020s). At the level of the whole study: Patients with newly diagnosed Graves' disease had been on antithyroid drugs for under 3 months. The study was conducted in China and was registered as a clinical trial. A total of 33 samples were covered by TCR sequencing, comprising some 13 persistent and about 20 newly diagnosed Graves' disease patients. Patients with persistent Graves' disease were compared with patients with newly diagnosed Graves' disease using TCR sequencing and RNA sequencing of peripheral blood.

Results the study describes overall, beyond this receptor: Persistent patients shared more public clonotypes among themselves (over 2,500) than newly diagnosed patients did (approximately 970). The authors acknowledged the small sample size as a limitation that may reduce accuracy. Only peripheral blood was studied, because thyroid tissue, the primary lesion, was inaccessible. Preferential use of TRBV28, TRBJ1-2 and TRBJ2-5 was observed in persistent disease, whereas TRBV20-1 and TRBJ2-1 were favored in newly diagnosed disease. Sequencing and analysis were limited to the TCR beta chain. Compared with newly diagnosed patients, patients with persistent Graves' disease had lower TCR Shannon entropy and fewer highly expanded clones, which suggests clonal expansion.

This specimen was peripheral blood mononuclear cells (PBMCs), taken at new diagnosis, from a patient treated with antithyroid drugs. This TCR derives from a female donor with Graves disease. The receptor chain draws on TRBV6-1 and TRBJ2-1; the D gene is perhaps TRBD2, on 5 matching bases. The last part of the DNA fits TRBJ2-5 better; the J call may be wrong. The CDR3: CASSEIREETQYF. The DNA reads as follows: TGTGCCAGCAGTGAAATTAGGGAGGAGACCCAGTACTTC.